The present TCR beta chain was sequenced within a study of cytomegalovirus exposure and HLA in healthy donors. The PCR was carried out with 60 Vbeta primers and 13 Jbeta primers. The repertoire was sequenced with immunoSEQ multiplex PCR; TCRdb's copy has only in-frame clones and lacks some. This table holds fewer than 200,000 clones, more than 80% found once. Donors showed nominal health when sampled, although they likely had unrecorded immune exposures. Sequenced material: PBMCs. The sequence was obtained from a woman between 18 and 29 years old in good health and CMV-seronegative.

In DNA form, the CDR3 reads TGCGCCAGCAGCTTGGCGCCAGGGGGCTACAATGAGCAGTTCTTC. Amino acid sequence: CASSLAPGGYNEQFF. V is TRBV5-1 and J is TRBJ2-1; 7 nucleotides agree with TRBD1. The germline CDR1 and CDR2 sequences are SGHRS and YFSETQ. The CDR3 length is 15 residues. V lost 0 bases to trimming and J lost 3 bases; unmatched junction nucleotides: 3.